These T cell receptor beta chains were read from a single sample in a study of cytomegalovirus exposure and HLA in healthy donors. TCRdb keeps only in-frame clones here, not all; method: immunoSEQ multiplex PCR. The data contain over 200,000 clones, more than 70% of them singletons. The sequenced sample consisted of PBMCs. The receptors derive from a human donor in good health. The CDR3 runs from the conserved cysteine through the conserved F or W. The order of the fields is D gene, V gene, clone size, J gene, CDR3 DNA, CDR3 protein. A D gene is named only where the DNA matches it firmly. Where a row states a size, it is once, few, many or the class of an expanded clone; other rows omit it.

TRBD2	TRBV7-8	.	TRBJ2-7	TGTGCCAGCAGCTTAGAATCGAGCGGGACGGGCAGTCCCTCCTACGAGCAGTACTTC	CASSLESSGTGSPSYEQYF
.	TRBV19	.	TRBJ2-1	TGTGCCAGTAGTATAGGAGAACTCCCCGAGCAGTTCTTC	CASSIGELPEQFF
.	TRBV15	.	TRBJ2-7	TGTGCCACCAGCAGAGGGCAGGGAGGTTACGAGCAGTACTTC	CATSRGQGGYEQYF
.	TRBV6-5	.	TRBJ1-3	TGTGCCAGCAGACTACTCCCAGACTCTGGAAACACCATATATTTT	CASRLLPDSGNTIYF
.	TRBV2	.	TRBJ2-5	TGTGCCAGCAGTGGGGGACTCAAAGAGACCCAGTACTTC	CASSGGLKETQYF
.	TRBV11-2	.	TRBJ2-7	TGTGCCAGCAGCTTGGAGCCGAGAGGGCCCTACGAGCAGTACTTC	CASSLEPRGPYEQYF
TRBD2	TRBV19	once	TRBJ2-3	TGTGCCAGTAGTATTACTGTTCGGGCTAGCGGGACCACAGATACGCAGTATTTT	CASSITVRASGTTDTQYF
.	TRBV9	.	TRBJ2-1	TGTGCCAGCAGCGTAGCCCCCAACCGGGACAATGAGCAGTTCTTC	CASSVAPNRDNEQFF
.	TRBV13	.	TRBJ2-7	TGTGCCAGCAGCTTGAAGGCCGGAGGCCCACCTAGGTACTTC	CASSLKAGGPPRYF
TRBD2	TRBV9	.	TRBJ2-5	TGTGCCAGCAGCGTAGAAGGACTAGCGGGGGAGACCCAGTACTTC	CASSVEGLAGETQYF
.	TRBV7-2	.	TRBJ2-7	TGTGCCAGCAGCCTAAACGCGGGCGTCTACGCGACCTACGAGCAGTACTTC	CASSLNAGVYATYEQYF
TRBD2	TRBV6-5	.	TRBJ2-7	TGTGCCAGCAGTCCGGGACTAGCCAGCCACGAGCAGTACTTC	CASSPGLASHEQYF
TRBD2	TRBV6-6	.	TRBJ2-1	TGTGCCAGCACCCCACTAGCGTTTAGCTCCTACAATGAGCAGTTCTTC	CASTPLAFSSYNEQFF
.	TRBV5-1	.	TRBJ1-1	TGCGCCAGCAGCTTGGGGCCCTCGAACACTGAAGCTTTCTTT	CASSLGPSNTEAFF
TRBD1	TRBV2	few	TRBJ2-2	TGTGCCAGTACCCGGACAGGGATCACCGGGGAGCTGTTTTTT	CASTRTGITGELFF
TRBD1	TRBV7-8	.	TRBJ1-5	TGTGCCAGCAGCGTTGGACAGGGGCTTTATCAGCCCCAGCATTTT	CASSVGQGLYQPQHF
.	TRBV19	.	TRBJ1-1	TGTGCCAGTAGTACCCGGACTGAAGCTTTCTTT	CASSTRTEAFF
.	TRBV9	.	TRBJ2-7	TGTGCCAGCAGCATTTCAGGGACGGGAGATAAGCAGTACTTC	CASSISGTGDKQYF
.	TRBV27	.	TRBJ2-3	TGTGCCAGCAAACGGCGGGCCAATCTGGCAGATACGCAGTATTTT	CASKRRANLADTQYF
TRBD1	TRBV29-1	.	TRBJ2-5	TGCAGTGCAAGAACCGGGACAGGTTCGGAAGAGACCCAGTACTTC	CSARTGTGSEETQYF
TRBD2	TRBV7-6	.	TRBJ2-3	TGTGCCAGCACCGCTAGCGGGAGCGGGGATACGCAGTATTTT	CASTASGSGDTQYF
TRBD2	TRBV7-6	.	TRBJ2-3	TGTGCCAGCAGCCAAGGGACTAGCGCAGATACGCAGTATTTT	CASSQGTSADTQYF
TRBD2	TRBV2	few	TRBJ2-1	TGTGCCAGCAGGGGTACTAGCGGGAGTCTGTTCTTC	CASRGTSGSLFF
TRBD2	TRBV30	.	TRBJ2-1	TGTGCCTCCTTAACCCGGGGGGGAGAGCAGTTCTTC	CASLTRGGEQFF
TRBD2	TRBV27	.	TRBJ2-1	TGTGCCAGCAGTTCTGGACGCGGGAGAGAGCAGTTCTTC	CASSSGRGREQFF
.	TRBV19	few	TRBJ2-3	TGTGCCAGCAACGGCGGTGTCACAGATACGCAGTATTTT	CASNGGVTDTQYF
.	TRBV6-5	.	TRBJ1-3	TGTGCCAGCAGCGCCGGGACAATCATATATTTT	CASSAGTIIYF
.	TRBV5-1	.	TRBJ2-7	TGCGCCAGCAGCTCGAGCACAGGGAGATACGAGCAGTACTTC	CASSSSTGRYEQYF
TRBD2	TRBV27	.	TRBJ2-7	TGTGCCAGCAGGACGACTAGCGGAGTAACCTACGAGCAGTACTTC	CASRTTSGVTYEQYF
TRBD2	TRBV18	.	TRBJ2-7	TGTGCCAGCTCACCAAGGCCGACTAGCGGGAGCCACGAGCAGTACTTC	CASSPRPTSGSHEQYF
TRBD1	TRBV6-5	few	TRBJ2-1	TGTGCCAGCACGCAGACAGGGGGCAATGAGCAGTTCTTC	CASTQTGGNEQFF
TRBD1	TRBV6-5	.	TRBJ2-1	TGTGCCAGCACGGGACAGGGCCACCACAATGAGCAGTTCTTC	CASTGQGHHNEQFF
TRBD1	TRBV5-4	.	TRBJ2-7	TGTGCCAGCAGCTCCGGGACAGGGTCCCACGAGCAGTACTTC	CASSSGTGSHEQYF
TRBD1	TRBV4-3	.	TRBJ2-4	TGCGCCAGCAGCCAAGTCGACAGGGGGCCGGCCATTCAGTACTTC	CASSQVDRGPAIQYF
.	TRBV7-2	.	TRBJ1-5	TGTGCCAGCAGCGGTCAGGCGGGCTGGCAGCCCCAGCATTTT	CASSGQAGWQPQHF
TRBD1	TRBV27	.	TRBJ1-2	TGTGCCAGCAGTTTATCCGGGACAGGGGGTTTTGGCTACACCTTC	CASSLSGTGGFGYTF
TRBD2	TRBV5-1	once	TRBJ2-3	TGCGCCAGCAGCTCCGTAGCGGGAGGGGTGATCACGCAGTATTTT	CASSSVAGGVITQYF
.	TRBV2	.	TRBJ2-2	TGTGCCAGCAGTGTCTCCCGGGGTGGCACCGGGGAGCTGTTTTTT	CASSVSRGGTGELFF
TRBD2	TRBV13	.	TRBJ2-3	TGTGCCAGCAGCTTGGCCCTAGCGGGAGTGACAGATACGCAGTATTTT	CASSLALAGVTDTQYF
.	TRBV5-1	.	TRBJ2-7	TGCGCCAGCAGCTTGTCATCCTACGAGCAGTACTTC	CASSLSSYEQYF
.	TRBV5-4	.	TRBJ1-4	TGTGCCAGCAGCCGCGGACAGATAACTAATGAAAAACTGTTTTTT	CASSRGQITNEKLFF
.	TRBV11-2	once	TRBJ2-7	TGTGCCAGCAATCTCCAGGGGAACTCCTACGAGCAGTACTTC	CASNLQGNSYEQYF
.	TRBV7-2	.	TRBJ1-2	TGTGCCAGCAGCTCCCCCAAAACCACCGGCTATGGCTACACCTTC	CASSSPKTTGYGYTF
TRBD1	TRBV18	.	TRBJ2-5	TGTGCCAGCTCACCAATGGAGCGACAGGGTAGGGAGACCCAGTACTTC	CASSPMERQGRETQYF
TRBD1	TRBV11-2	.	TRBJ1-1	TGTGCCAGCAGCTTATTATACAGGGGGAGGGACACTGAAGCTTTCTTT	CASSLLYRGRDTEAFF
.	TRBV29-1	.	TRBJ1-2	TGCAGCGTTGAAAGGCAGGGGATGGAAGGCTACACCTTC	CSVERQGMEGYTF
TRBD2	TRBV5-6	.	TRBJ2-7	TGTGCCAGCCGACCGGGAGGGAGCTCCTACGAGCAGTACTTC	CASRPGGSSYEQYF
TRBD2	TRBV19	.	TRBJ2-1	TGTGCCAGTACCACGACCGGGACTAGCGCCGAGCAGTTCTTC	CASTTTGTSAEQFF
.	TRBV7-2	.	TRBJ2-7	TGTGCCAGCAGCTTAGTTACCCATAGAAGCTCCTACGAGCAGTACTTC	CASSLVTHRSSYEQYF
.	TRBV19	.	TRBJ1-2	TGTGCCAGTAGTATTGCAGGGCTCTATGGCTACACCTTC	CASSIAGLYGYTF